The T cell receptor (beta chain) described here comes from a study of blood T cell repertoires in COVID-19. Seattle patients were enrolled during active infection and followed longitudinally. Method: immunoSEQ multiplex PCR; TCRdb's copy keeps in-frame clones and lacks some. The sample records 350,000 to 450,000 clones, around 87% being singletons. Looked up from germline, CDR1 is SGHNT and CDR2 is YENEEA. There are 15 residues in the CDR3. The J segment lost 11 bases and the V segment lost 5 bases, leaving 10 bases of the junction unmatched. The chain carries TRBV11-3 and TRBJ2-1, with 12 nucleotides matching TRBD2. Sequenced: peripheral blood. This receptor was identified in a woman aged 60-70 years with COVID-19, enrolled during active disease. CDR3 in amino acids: CASSIQASGGAQQFF. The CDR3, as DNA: TGTGCCAGCAGCATACAGGCTAGCGGGGGGGCCCAGCAGTTCTTC.